These 4 T cell receptor beta chains were sequenced from one sample in a study of blood T cells in healthy people across ages. Then a second PCR, running about 7 to 11 cycles, was carried out with a sample-barcoded 5' primer and a J-beta primer mix. In TCRdb, the 5' RACE reads were re-called with MiXCR into one record per CDR3 protein. Here the sample spans about 1.8 million distinct CDR3 sequences, approximately 50% being singletons. Sequencing input: blood. All receptors come from a woman aged 40 to 55 in good health.

The V and J genes are TRBV7-2 and TRBJ2-1; 10 bases line up with TRBD2. Germline V gene lookup returns CDR1 SGHTA and CDR2 FQGNSA. This CDR3 contains 17 residues. Trimming removed 6 bases from V and 5 bases from J; junction bases left unmatched: 13. CDR3 sequence: CASRLAGGSGGHNEQFF. CDR3 nucleotide sequence: TGTGCCAGCAGACTGGCTGGGGGTAGCGGGGGGCACAATGAGCAGTTCTTC.

A remark on this clonotype: A single base separates this from a much larger clone, so it may be a read error. The rearrangement links TRBV7-9 to TRBJ2-7; the match to TRBD2 covers 8 bases. This CDR3 has 14 amino acids. CDR1 and CDR2 (germline): SEHNR, FQNEAQ (reference sequence). CDR3 amino acids: CANSLAGNSYEQYF. The CDR3 DNA is TGTGCCAACAGCTTAGCGGGGAACTCCTACGAGCAGTACTTC.

This clonotype was seen a few times. The chain links TRBV11-1 to TRBJ2-7; D perhaps matches TRBD1 (6 bases). Deletions cut 3 bases from V and 3 bases from J, with 9 bases between. CDR3 length: 13 residues. CDR1 is SGHAT and CDR2 is FQDESV in the germline V gene (reference sequence). The CDR3 DNA follows: TGTGCCAGCAGCTTCGACAGGAACTACGAGCAGTACTTC. The encoded protein is CASSFDRNYEQYF.

The chain recombines TRBV28 with TRBJ2-1, with TRBD1 as a possible D gene (5 bases). Near its end, the DNA agrees better with TRBJ2-7, so the J call may be wrong. In germline, CDR1 is MDHEN, CDR2 SYDVKM. CDR3 length equals 12 residues. In DNA form, the CDR3 reads TGTGCCAGCCGCAGTCAGGGTTCCGAGCAGTACTTC. Protein product: CASRSQGSEQYF.